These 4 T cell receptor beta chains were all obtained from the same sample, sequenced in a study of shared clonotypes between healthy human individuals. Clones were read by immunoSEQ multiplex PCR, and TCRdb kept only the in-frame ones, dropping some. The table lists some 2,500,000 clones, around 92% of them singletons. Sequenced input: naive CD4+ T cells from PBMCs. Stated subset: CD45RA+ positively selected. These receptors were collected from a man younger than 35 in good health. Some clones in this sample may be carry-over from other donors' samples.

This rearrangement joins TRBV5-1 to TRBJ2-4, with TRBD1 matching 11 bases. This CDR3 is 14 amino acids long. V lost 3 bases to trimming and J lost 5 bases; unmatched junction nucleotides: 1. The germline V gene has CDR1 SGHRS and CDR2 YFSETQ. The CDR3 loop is CASSSGQGENIQYF. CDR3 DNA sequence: TGCGCCAGCAGCTCGGGACAGGGGGAAAACATTCAGTACTTC.

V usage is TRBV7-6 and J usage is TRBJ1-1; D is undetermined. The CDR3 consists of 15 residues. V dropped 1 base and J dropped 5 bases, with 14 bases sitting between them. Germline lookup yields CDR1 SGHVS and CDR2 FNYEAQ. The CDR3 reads CASSLEGTGFTEAFF. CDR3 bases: TGTGCCAGCAGCTTAGAGGGAACGGGGTTTACTGAAGCTTTCTTT.

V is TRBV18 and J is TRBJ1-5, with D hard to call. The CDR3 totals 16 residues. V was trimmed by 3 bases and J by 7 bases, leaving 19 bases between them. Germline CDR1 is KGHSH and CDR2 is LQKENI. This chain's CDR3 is CASSPTIGPEGQPQHF. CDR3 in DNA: TGTGCCAGCTCACCGACGATTGGACCGGAGGGACAGCCCCAGCATTTT.

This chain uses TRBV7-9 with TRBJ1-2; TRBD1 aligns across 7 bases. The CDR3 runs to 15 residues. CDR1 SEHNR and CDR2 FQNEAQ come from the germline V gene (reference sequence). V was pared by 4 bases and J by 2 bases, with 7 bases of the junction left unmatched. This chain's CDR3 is CASSSLRGQNYGYTF. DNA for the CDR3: TGTGCCAGCAGCTCCCTTAGGGGGCAGAACTATGGCTACACCTTC.